The 22 T cell receptor beta chains below all came from one sample that was sequenced in a study of T-cell reconstitution after alpha-beta-depleted transplantation in children. Preparation of the TCRbeta library was carried out with unique molecular identifiers. One entry per CDR3 protein results from TCRdb running MiXCR on the PCR reads. The sample has about 490,000 distinct CDR3 sequences, roughly a tenth seen once. This material consisted of PBMCs, taken before TCRalphabeta/CD19-depleted stem cell transplant. The source of these receptors is a child between 2 and 9 years old with inherited bone marrow failure, due to receive a stem cell transplant.

On this clonotype: A much larger clone lies one base from this, so it may be a read error. V is TRBV10-2 and J is TRBJ2-1, with 7 bases matching TRBD1. Germline V gene lookup returns CDR1 WSHSY and CDR2 SAAADI. The CDR3 contains 15 residues. CDR3 DNA sequence: TGCGCCGGCAGCTTAAGACAGGGTTACTACAATGAGCAGTTCTTC. This encodes CAGSLRQGYYNEQFF.

The V call is TRBV19, the J call TRBJ2-1; D is unclear. This CDR3 comprises 16 residues. Germline V gene sequence: CDR1 LNHDA, CDR2 SQIVND (reference sequence). Trimming removed 3 bases from V and 0 bases from J, with 12 bases in between. The CDR3 coding sequence is TGTGCCAGTAGTATGACAAGGCCCAGCTCCTACAATGAGCAGTTCTTC. This codes for CASSMTRPSSYNEQFF.

In its sample, this clonotype was seen a few times. The V call is TRBV7-9, the J call TRBJ1-2, with D unclear. V lost 0 bases, J lost 0 bases, and 11 bases lay in between. The CDR3 totals 16 residues. The germline V gene has CDR1 SEHNR and CDR2 FQNEAQ (reference sequence). CDR3 region: CASSLAEAGTNYGYTF. The DNA for the CDR3 is TGTGCCAGCAGCTTAGCTGAGGCAGGCACTAACTATGGCTACACCTTC.

This clonotype was seen repeatedly, ten times or more. The chain combines TRBV6-2 or TRBV6-3 with TRBJ2-3; TRBD1 might be the D (7 bases). CDR3 length: 15 residues. Germline V gives CDR1 MNHEY, CDR2 SVGEGT. Trimming stripped 10 bases from V and 2 bases from J, with 19 bases between. The CDR3 DNA follows: TGTGCCACCCTCCGGAGGGGGCGCGTCACAGATACGCAGTATTTT. This sequence encodes CATLRRGRVTDTQYF.

This clonotype was counted many times. The rearrangement links TRBV25-1 to TRBJ2-5; D is ambiguous. Trimming cost V 8 bases and J 3 bases, with 4 bases left between them. The CDR3 loop spans 10 amino acids. Germline lookup yields CDR1 MGHDK and CDR2 SYGVNS. The CDR3 is CASGEETQYF. In DNA form, the CDR3 reads TGTGCCAGCGGGGAAGAGACCCAGTACTTC. Variable domain in full (rest from reference TRBV25-1 and TRBJ2-5): EADIYQTPRYLVIGTGKKITLECSQTMGHDKMYWYQQDPGMELHLIHYSYGVNSTEKGDLSSESTVSRIRTEHFPLTLESARPSHTSQYLCASGEETQYFGPGTRLLVL.

This clonotype was observed at least ten times. J is TRBJ2-7 and V is TRBV4-1; 13 bases map to TRBD2. The CDR3 sequence is 18 residues long. CDR1 MGHRA and CDR2 YSYEKL come from the germline V gene. The V gene end was trimmed by 2 bases and the J gene end by 1 base; junction bases not matched to a gene: 8. CDR3 nucleotides: TGCGCCAGCAGCCAACAAATGACTAGCGGGAGGACTTCCTACGAGCAGTACTTC. Residues: CASSQQMTSGRTSYEQYF.

There are many counts of this clonotype. The chain links TRBV10-3 to TRBJ2-1; TRBD2 aligns across 8 bases. The V and J ends lost 0 bases and 3 bases, in that order; junction bases with no gene match: 1. CDR1 and CDR2 from the germline V gene are ENHRY and SYGVKD. The CDR3 runs to 15 residues. CDR3 residues: CAISESREGYNEQFF. CDR3 DNA sequence: TGTGCCATCAGTGAGTCTCGGGAGGGCTACAATGAGCAGTTCTTC.

The table lists this clonotype with many counts. CDR3 region: CAISDIGQSNTGELFF. The CDR3 DNA is TGTGCCATCAGTGATATAGGGCAGTCGAACACCGGGGAGCTGTTTTTT. The rearrangement joins TRBV10-3 to TRBJ2-2; D is undetermined. Trimming removed 3 bases from V and 0 bases from J, with 11 bases in between. The V gene's germline CDR1 is ENHRY and CDR2 SYGVKD. CDR3 length equals 16 residues.

This clonotype occurred many times. The chain has TRBV28 and TRBJ2-7, with a possible D match to TRBD1 (6 bases). CDR3 length equals 14 residues. The V gene lost 5 bases and the J gene lost 12 bases, with 23 bases spanning the gap. Germline V CDR1 and CDR2: MDHEN, SYDVKM. This CDR3 is CASSPLGQSSWGYF. CDR3 DNA: TGTGCCAGCAGTCCTCTCGGACAGTCCAGCTGGGGGTACTTC.

This clonotype was detected only a few times. This chain joins TRBV18 and TRBJ2-5; the match to TRBD1 covers 7 bases. Germline V lookup: CDR1 KGHSH, CDR2 LQKENI. V shed 5 bases, J shed 3 bases, and the junction held 6 bases outside the gene matches. The CDR3 spans 14 residues. CDR3 region: CASSTTTGEETQYF. CDR3 DNA: TGTGCCAGCTCAACAACTACAGGGGAAGAGACCCAGTACTTC.

In its sample, this clonotype was seen many times. J is TRBJ2-3 and V is TRBV6-1, with D hard to call. Germline V gene lookup returns CDR1 MNHNS and CDR2 SASEGT. V was clipped by 6 bases and J by 0 bases, with 13 bases between them. This CDR3 comprises 15 residues. The CDR3 reads CASSQRLSSTDTQYF. The CDR3 nucleotides read TGTGCCAGCAGCCAGCGACTGAGCAGCACAGATACGCAGTATTTT.

The chain uses TRBV15 and TRBJ1-5, with a weak D call TRBD1 (5 bases). CDR3 size: 13 residues. CDR1 and CDR2 from the germline V gene are LNHNV and YYDKDF (reference sequence). The V end was cut by 3 bases, the J end by 6 bases, with 9 bases between. The CDR3 region is CATSSLGVQPQHF. CDR3 in DNA: TGTGCCACCAGCAGCTTGGGGGTTCAGCCCCAGCATTTT.

The chain carries TRBV16 and TRBJ2-2; 7 nucleotides line up with TRBD2. This CDR3 has 15 residues. V lost 3 bases, J lost 4 bases, and 5 bases stayed unmatched. Germline-derived CDR1 and CDR2 are KGHSY and FQNENV. CDR3 DNA sequence: TGTGCCAGCAGCCATATGACTAGCCTCACCGGGGAGCTGTTTTTT. As protein: CASSHMTSLTGELFF.

This clonotype was counted a few times. This chain links TRBV28 with TRBJ2-1, with 9 bases aligning to TRBD2. Germline V gene data show CDR1 as MDHEN and CDR2 as SYDVKM. J lost 6 bases, V lost 9 bases, and 9 bases had no gene match. The CDR3 loop spans 14 amino acids. The CDR3 protein is CASLAGVPLNEQFF. The CDR3 DNA follows: TGTGCCAGTTTAGCGGGAGTCCCCCTCAATGAGCAGTTCTTC.

This clonotype showed up just a few times. This chain joins TRBV7-9 and TRBJ2-3; perhaps TRBD1 as D (5 bases). The CDR3 is made up of 14 amino acids. Trimming removed 5 bases at V and 4 bases at J, with 13 bases between. Germline loops: CDR1 SEHNR, CDR2 FQNEAQ (reference sequence). This chain's CDR3 is CASSPTGDADTQYF. CDR3 DNA sequence: TGTGCCAGCAGCCCAACAGGAGATGCAGATACGCAGTATTTT.

This chain links TRBV7-9 with TRBJ2-7, with D possibly being TRBD1 or TRBD2 (5 bases each). The CDR3 sequence is 16 residues long. CDR1 is SEHNR and CDR2 is FQNEAQ in the germline V gene (reference sequence). Trimming cost V 1 base and J 0 bases, with 13 bases left between them. The CDR3 spells CASSLGLGTSSYEQYF. CDR3 DNA: TGTGCCAGCAGCTTAGGGCTGGGGACGAGCTCCTACGAGCAGTACTTC.

Points on this clonotype: Possible read error: a much larger clone is one base away. V gene TRBV20-1 combines with J gene TRBJ1-2; D remains ambiguous. CDR3 length equals 15 residues. Germline CDR1 is DFQATT and CDR2 is SNEGSKA (reference sequence). The V and J ends lost 4 bases and 0 bases respectively, with 15 bases between them. The CDR3 DNA reads TGCAGTGCTACAGATTGGACCCTCTCTAACTATGGCTACACCTTC. Protein: CSATDWTLSNYGYTF.

The rearrangement links TRBV6-2 or TRBV6-3 to TRBJ1-5; 12 bases map to TRBD1. The V gene's germline CDR1 is MNHEY and CDR2 SVGEGT. CDR3 length: 20 residues. The V segment lost 0 bases and the J segment 1 base; nucleotides outside the gene matches: 10. CDR3 sequence (DNA): TGTGCCAGCAGTTACTCGTCCGGGACAGGGGGCTTCTGGAGCAATCAGCCCCAGCATTTT. Translated, it gives CASSYSSGTGGFWSNQPQHF.

V usage is TRBV1 and J usage is TRBJ1-1; TRBD1, the D gene given by the table, was not confirmed from the DNA. TRBV1 constitutes a pseudogene. The CDR3 consists of 12 residues. The DNA for the CDR3 is TGCACCAGCAGCCCAGGGGGCTCTGAAGCTTTCTTT. Protein sequence: CTSSPGGSEAFF.

The chain is built from TRBV19 and TRBJ1-1; D is uncertain. This CDR3 is 13 amino acids long. CDR1 LNHDA and CDR2 SQIVND come from the germline V gene (reference sequence). Trimming pared 3 bases from V and 3 bases from J, leaving 8 bases between. The DNA for the CDR3 is TGTGCCAGTAGTATTACGGGAGACACTGAAGCTTTCTTT. Amino acids: CASSITGDTEAFF. The variable domain in full, with the rest retrieved from reference TRBV19 and TRBJ1-1, is DGGITQSPKYLFRKEGQNVTLSCEQNLNHDAMYWYRQDPGQGLRLIYYSQIVNDFQKGDIAEGYSVSREKKESFPLTVTSAQKNPTAFYLCASSITGDTEAFFGQGTRLTVV.

As to this clonotype: A much larger clonotype is one base distant, so this may be a read error. The V gene is TRBV5-1, the J gene TRBJ2-1; maybe TRBD1 (7 bases). CDR1 and CDR2 from the germline V gene are SGHRS and YFSETQ. Trimming shortened V by 4 bases and J by 3 bases, and 14 bases separated the two germline ends. The CDR3 is 15 residues long. CDR3 protein: CASSPGGTVYNEQFF. For the CDR3, the DNA is TGCGCCAGCAGCCCCGGCGGGACAGTCTACAATGAGCAGTTCTTC.

This clonotype was seen ten or more times. The genes are TRBV7-6 and TRBJ2-1, with D maybe TRBD2 (5 bases). This CDR3 has 16 residues. Trimming took off 1 base at V and 0 bases at J, with 10 bases between the two ends. Germline V gene sequence: CDR1 SGHVS, CDR2 FNYEAQ. In DNA form, the CDR3 reads TGTGCCAGCAGCTTAGATTCGGGAAACTCCTACAATGAGCAGTTCTTC. It codes for CASSLDSGNSYNEQFF.